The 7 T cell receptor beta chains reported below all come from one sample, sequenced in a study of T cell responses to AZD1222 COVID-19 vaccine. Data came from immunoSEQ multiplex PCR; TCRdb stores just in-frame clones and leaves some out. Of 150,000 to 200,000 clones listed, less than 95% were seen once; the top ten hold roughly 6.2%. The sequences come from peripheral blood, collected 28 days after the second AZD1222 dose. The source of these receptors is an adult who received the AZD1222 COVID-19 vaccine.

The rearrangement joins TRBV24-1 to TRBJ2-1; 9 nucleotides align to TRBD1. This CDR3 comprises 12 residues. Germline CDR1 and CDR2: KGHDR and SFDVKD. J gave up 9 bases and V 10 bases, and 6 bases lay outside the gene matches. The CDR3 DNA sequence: TGTGCCACTGGACAGGGGATTGGTGAGCAGTTCTTC. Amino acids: CATGQGIGEQFF.

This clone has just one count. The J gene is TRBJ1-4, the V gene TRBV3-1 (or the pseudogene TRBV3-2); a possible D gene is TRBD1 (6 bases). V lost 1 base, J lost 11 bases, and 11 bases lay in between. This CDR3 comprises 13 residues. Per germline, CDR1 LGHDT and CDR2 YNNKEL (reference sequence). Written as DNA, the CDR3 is TGTGCCAGCAGCCAAGCACAGGGTTGGAAACTGTTTTTT. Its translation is CASSQAQGWKLFF.

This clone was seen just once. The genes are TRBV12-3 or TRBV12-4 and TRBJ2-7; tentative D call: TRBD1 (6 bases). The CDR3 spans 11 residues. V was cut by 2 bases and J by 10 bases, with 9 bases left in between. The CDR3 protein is CASSLSGAQYF. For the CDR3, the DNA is TGTGCCAGCAGTTTATCAGGGGCCCAGTACTTC.

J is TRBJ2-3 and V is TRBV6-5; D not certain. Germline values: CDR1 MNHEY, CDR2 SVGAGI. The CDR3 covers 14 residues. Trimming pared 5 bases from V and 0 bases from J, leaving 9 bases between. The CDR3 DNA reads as TGTGCCAGCAGTCGCCGGGTCAGCACAGATACGCAGTATTTT. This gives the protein CASSRRVSTDTQYF.

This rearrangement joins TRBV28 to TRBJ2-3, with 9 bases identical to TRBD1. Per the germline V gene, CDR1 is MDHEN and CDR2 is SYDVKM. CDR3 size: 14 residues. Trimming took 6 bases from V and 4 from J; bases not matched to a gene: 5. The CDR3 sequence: CASSNRGLADTQYF. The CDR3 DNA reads TGTGCCAGCAGCAACAGGGGGCTGGCAGATACGCAGTATTTT.

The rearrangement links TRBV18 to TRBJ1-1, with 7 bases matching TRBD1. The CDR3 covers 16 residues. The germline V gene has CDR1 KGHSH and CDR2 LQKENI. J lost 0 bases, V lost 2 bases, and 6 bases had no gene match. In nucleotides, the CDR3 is TGTGCCAGCTCACCAGTGCGACAGGGCATGAACACTGAAGCTTTCTTT. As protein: CASSPVRQGMNTEAFF.

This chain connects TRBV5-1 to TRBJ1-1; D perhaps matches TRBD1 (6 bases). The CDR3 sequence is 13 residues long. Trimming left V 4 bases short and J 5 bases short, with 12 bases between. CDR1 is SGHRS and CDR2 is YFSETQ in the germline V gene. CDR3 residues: CASSPGAGTEAFF. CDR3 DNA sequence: TGCGCCAGCAGCCCGGGGGCGGGGACTGAAGCTTTCTTT. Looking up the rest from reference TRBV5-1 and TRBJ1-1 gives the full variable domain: KAGVTQTPRYLIKTRGQQVTLSCSPISGHRSVSWYQQTPGQGLQFLFEYFSETQRNKGNFPGRFSGRQFSNSRSEMNVSTLELGDSALYLCASSPGAGTEAFFGQGTRLTVV.